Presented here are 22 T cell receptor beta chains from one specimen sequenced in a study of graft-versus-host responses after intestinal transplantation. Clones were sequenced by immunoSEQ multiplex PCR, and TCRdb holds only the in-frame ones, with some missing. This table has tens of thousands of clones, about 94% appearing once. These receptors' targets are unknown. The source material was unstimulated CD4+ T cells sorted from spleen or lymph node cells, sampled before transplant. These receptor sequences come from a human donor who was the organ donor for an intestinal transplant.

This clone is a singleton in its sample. The CDR3 protein is CASTLTGTNYGYTF. The CDR3, as DNA: TGTGCCAGCACCTTGACAGGGACTAACTATGGCTACACCTTC. The chain carries TRBV6-1 and TRBJ1-2; 7 bases are shared with TRBD1. CDR3 length: 14 residues. The junction had 5 bases not matched to a gene; V was cut back by 7 bases and J by 0 bases. From germline, CDR1 is MNHNS and CDR2 SASEGT.

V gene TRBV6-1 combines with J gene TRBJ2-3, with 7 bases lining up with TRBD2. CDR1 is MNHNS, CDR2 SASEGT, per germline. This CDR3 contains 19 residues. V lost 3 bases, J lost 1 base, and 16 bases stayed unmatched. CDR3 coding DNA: TGTGCCAGCAGTGATGGGGCCCATCCTACTAGCGCCCGCACAGATACGCAGTATTTT. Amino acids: CASSDGAHPTSARTDTQYF.

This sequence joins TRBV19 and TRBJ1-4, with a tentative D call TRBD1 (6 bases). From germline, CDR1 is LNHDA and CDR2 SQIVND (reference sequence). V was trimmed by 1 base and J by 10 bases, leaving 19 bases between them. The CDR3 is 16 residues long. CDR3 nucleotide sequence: TGTGCCAGTAGTATAGGAGGCGGGGGGCCAAGCGGAAAACTGTTTTTT. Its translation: CASSIGGGGPSGKLFF. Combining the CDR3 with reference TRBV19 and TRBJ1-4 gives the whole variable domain DGGITQSPKYLFRKEGQNVTLSCEQNLNHDAMYWYRQDPGQGLRLIYYSQIVNDFQKGDIAEGYSVSREKKESFPLTVTSAQKNPTAFYLCASSIGGGGPSGKLFFGSGTQLSVL.

CDR3 nucleotides: TGCGCCAGCAGCCAAGAGAGACTAGCGGGGTCCACAGATACGCAGTATTTT. Amino acids: CASSQERLAGSTDTQYF. This chain uses TRBV4-3 with TRBJ2-3; the match to TRBD2 covers 11 bases. The trim removed 0 bases at V and 2 bases at J, leaving 4 bases unmatched. Germline CDR1 LGHNA, CDR2 YSLEER. The CDR3 totals 17 residues.

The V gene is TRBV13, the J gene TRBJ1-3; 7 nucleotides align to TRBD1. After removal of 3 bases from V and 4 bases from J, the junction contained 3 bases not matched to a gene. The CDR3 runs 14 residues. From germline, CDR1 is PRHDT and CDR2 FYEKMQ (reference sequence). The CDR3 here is CASSFRQGGNTIYF. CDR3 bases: TGTGCCAGCAGCTTTAGACAGGGAGGAAACACCATATATTTT.

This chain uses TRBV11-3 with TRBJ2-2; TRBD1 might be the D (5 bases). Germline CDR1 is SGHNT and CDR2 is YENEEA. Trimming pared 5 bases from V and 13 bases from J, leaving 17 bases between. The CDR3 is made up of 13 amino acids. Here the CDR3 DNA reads TGTGCCAGCAGCCCGGTTGTGGGGCTCGGGCTGTTTTTT. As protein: CASSPVVGLGLFF.

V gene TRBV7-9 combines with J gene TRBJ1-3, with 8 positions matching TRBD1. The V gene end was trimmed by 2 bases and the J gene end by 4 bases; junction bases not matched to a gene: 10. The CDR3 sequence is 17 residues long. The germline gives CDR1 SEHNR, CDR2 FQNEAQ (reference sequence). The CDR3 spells CASSLRKAGGWGNTIYF. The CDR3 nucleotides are TGTGCCAGCAGCTTACGCAAAGCAGGGGGCTGGGGAAACACCATATATTTT.

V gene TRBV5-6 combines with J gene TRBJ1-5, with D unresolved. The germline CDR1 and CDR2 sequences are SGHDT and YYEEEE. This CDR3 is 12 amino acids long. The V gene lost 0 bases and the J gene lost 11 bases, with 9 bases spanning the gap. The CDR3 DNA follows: TGTGCCAGCAGCTTGGCCAAGTCGTCCCAGCATTTT. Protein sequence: CASSLAKSSQHF.

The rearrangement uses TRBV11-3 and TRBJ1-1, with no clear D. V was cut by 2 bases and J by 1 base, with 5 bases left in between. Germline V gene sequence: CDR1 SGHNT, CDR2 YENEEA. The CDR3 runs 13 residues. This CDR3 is CASSLRENTEAFF. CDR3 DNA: TGTGCCAGCAGCTTACGTGAGAACACTGAAGCTTTCTTT. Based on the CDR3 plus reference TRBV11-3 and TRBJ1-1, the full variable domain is EAGVVQSPRYKIIEKKQPVAFWCNPISGHNTLYWYLQNLGQGPELLIRYENEEAVDDSQLPKDRFSAERLKGVDSTLKIQPAELGDSAVYLCASSLRENTEAFFGQGTRLTVV.

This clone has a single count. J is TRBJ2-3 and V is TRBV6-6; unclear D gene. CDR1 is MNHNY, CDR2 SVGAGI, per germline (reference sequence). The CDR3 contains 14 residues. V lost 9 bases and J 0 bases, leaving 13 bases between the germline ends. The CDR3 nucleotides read TGTGCCAGTTCAAGGGCGCAAAGCACAGATACGCAGTATTTT. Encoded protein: CASSRAQSTDTQYF.

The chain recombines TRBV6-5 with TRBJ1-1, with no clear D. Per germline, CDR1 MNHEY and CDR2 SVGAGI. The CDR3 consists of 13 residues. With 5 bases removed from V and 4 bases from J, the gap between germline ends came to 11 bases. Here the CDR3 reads CASSRTSATEAFF. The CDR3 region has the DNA TGTGCCAGCAGTCGAACCTCAGCCACTGAAGCTTTCTTT.

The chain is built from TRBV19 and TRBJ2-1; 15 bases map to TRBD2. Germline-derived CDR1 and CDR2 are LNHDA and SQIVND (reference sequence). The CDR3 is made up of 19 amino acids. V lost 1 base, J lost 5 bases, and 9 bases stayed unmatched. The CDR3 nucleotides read TGTGCCAGTAGTATAGCGCCCGGGACTAGCGGGGGGTCGCACAATGAGCAGTTCTTC. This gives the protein CASSIAPGTSGGSHNEQFF.

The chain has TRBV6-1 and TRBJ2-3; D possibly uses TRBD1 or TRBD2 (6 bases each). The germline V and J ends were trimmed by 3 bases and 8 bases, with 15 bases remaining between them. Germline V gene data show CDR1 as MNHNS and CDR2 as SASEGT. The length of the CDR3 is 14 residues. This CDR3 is CASSDYREVATQYF. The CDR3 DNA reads TGTGCCAGCAGTGACTACAGGGAGGTCGCTACGCAGTATTTT.

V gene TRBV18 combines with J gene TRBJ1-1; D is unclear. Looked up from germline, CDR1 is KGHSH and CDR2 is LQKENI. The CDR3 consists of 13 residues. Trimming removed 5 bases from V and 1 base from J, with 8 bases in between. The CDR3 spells CASSTIPNTEAFF. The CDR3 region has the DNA TGTGCCAGCTCAACGATACCGAACACTGAAGCTTTCTTT.

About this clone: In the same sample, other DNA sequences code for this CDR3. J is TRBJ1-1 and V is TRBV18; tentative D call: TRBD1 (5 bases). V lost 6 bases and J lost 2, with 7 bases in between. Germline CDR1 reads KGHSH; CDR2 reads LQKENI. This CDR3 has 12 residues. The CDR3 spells CASSTGNTEAFF. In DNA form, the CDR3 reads TGTGCCAGCTCCACAGGAAACACTGAAGCTTTCTTT. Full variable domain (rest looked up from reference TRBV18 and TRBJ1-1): NAGVMQNPRHLVRRRGQEARLRCSPMKGHSHVYWYRQLPEEGLKFMVYLQKENIIDESGMPKERFSAEFPKEGPSILRIQQVVRGDSAAYFCASSTGNTEAFFGQGTRLTVV.

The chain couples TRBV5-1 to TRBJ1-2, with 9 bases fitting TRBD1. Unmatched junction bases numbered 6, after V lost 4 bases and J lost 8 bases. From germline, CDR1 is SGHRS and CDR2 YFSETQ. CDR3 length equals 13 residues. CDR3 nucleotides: TGCGCCAGCAGCGGAGGGACAGGGCAGGGCTACACCTTC. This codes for CASSGGTGQGYTF. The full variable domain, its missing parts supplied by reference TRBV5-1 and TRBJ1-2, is KAGVTQTPRYLIKTRGQQVTLSCSPISGHRSVSWYQQTPGQGLQFLFEYFSETQRNKGNFPGRFSGRQFSNSRSEMNVSTLELGDSALYLCASSGGTGQGYTFGSGTRLTVV.

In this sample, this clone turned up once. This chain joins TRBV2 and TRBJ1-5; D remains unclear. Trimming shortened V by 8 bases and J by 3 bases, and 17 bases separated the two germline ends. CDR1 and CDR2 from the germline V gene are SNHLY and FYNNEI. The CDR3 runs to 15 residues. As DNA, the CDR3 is TGTGCCAGCTCCCTCTCAGGAGCGGTCAATCAGCCCCAGCATTTT. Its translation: CASSLSGAVNQPQHF.

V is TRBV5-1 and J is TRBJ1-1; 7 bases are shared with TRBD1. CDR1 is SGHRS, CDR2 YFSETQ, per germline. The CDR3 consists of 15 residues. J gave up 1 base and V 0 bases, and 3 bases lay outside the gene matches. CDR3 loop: CASSLVAGGNTEAFF. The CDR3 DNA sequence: TGCGCCAGCAGCTTGGTAGCAGGGGGGAACACTGAAGCTTTCTTT.

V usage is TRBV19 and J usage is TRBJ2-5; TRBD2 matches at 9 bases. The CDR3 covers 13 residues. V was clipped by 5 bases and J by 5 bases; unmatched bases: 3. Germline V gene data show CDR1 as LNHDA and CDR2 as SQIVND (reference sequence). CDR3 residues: CASSRTSAETQYF. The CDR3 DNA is TGTGCCAGTAGTCGGACTAGCGCCGAGACCCAGTACTTC. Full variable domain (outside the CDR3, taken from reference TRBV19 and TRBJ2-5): DGGITQSPKYLFRKEGQNVTLSCEQNLNHDAMYWYRQDPGQGLRLIYYSQIVNDFQKGDIAEGYSVSREKKESFPLTVTSAQKNPTAFYLCASSRTSAETQYFGPGTRLLVL.

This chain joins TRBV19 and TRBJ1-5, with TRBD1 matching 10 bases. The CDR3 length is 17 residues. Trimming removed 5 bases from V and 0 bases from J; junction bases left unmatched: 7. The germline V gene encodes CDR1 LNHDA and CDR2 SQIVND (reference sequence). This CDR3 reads CASSPRDRGRSNQPQHF. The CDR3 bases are TGTGCCAGTAGTCCCCGGGACAGGGGTCGTAGCAATCAGCCCCAGCATTTT.

The CDR3 DNA reads as TGCGCCAGCAGCTTGGCCGTGGTCCAAGAGACCCAGTACTTC. Translating gives CASSLAVVQETQYF. This chain joins TRBV5-1 and TRBJ2-5, with D unclear. V shed 0 bases and J shed 1 base, with 7 bases lying between them. The CDR3 consists of 14 residues. Germline V lookup: CDR1 SGHRS, CDR2 YFSETQ.

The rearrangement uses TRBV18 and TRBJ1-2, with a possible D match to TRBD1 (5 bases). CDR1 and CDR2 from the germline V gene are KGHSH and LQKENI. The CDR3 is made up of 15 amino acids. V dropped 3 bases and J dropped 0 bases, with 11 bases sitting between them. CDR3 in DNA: TGTGCCAGCTCACCTATGACAGAAACTAACTATGGCTACACCTTC. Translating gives CASSPMTETNYGYTF.